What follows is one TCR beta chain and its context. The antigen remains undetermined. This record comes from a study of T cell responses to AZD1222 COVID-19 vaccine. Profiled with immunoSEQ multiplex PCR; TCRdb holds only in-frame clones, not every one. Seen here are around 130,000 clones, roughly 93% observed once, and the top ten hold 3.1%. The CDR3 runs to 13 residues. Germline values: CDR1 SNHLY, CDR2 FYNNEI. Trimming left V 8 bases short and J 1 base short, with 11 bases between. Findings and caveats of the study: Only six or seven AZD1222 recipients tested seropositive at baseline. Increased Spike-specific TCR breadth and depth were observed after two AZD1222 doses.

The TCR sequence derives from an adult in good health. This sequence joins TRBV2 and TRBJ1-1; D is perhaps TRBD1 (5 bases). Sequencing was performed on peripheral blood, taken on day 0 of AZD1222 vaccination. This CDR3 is CASRRGENTEAFF. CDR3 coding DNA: TGTGCCAGCCGCCGGGGGGAGAACACTGAAGCTTTCTTT.